Below, one T cell receptor (beta chain) is given with its context. Molecular barcoded adaptors covering alpha/delta and beta/gamma chains were used on 400 ng RNA. TCRdb processed the reads anew with MiXCR; each CDR3 protein has one entry. The sample holds approximately 58,000 distinct CDR3 sequences, about 12% seen once. This sample is part of a study of read filtering for tumor transcriptome and immune sequencing. Trimming stripped 5 bases from V and 5 bases from J, with 8 bases between. CDR3 length: 11 amino acids. CDR1 is DFQATT and CDR2 is SNEGSKA in the germline V gene (reference sequence). The TCR originated in a donor aged 40 or over with multiple myeloma. The sample taken for sequencing was a population of CD138-negative cells sorted from bone marrow. The chain uses TRBV20-1 and TRBJ2-3, with unresolved D. CDR3 region: CSAFLGDTQYF. CDR3 sequence (DNA): TGCAGTGCTTTCTTAGGAGATACGCAGTATTTT.